The clone carrying this T cell receptor (beta chain) was observed a few times. The antigen is undetermined. This specimen belongs to a study of T-cell reconstitution after alpha-beta-depleted transplantation in children. The germline CDR1 and CDR2 sequences are SQVTM and ANQGSEA. This CDR3 region has 10 residues. The V end lost 4 bases, the J end lost 3 bases, and 4 bases lay between the germline ends. Unique molecular identifiers featured in how the TCRbeta library was prepared. TCRdb redid the calling of the PCR reads with MiXCR, one entry per CDR3 protein. The table has 200,000 to 300,000 distinct CDR3 sequences, over 20% seen once. The study's findings and limits: Reportedly, roughly two months post-transplant, alpha-beta T cells arose from several hundred expanded graft clones. One year post-transplant, T-cell counts and diversity were largely derived from T cells produced anew. Surviving recipient T cells and intrathymic progenitors accounted for some patients' high TCRbeta diversity at day 60.

This clonotype was sampled from a girl aged 2 to 10 with Fanconi anemia, due to receive a stem cell transplant. The chain is built from TRBV29-1 and TRBJ2-7; unclear D gene. The material was PBMCs, obtained before TCRalphabeta/CD19-depleted stem cell transplant. The DNA for the CDR3 is TGCAGCGTTGGTGTCTACGAGCAGTACTTC. It codes for CSVGVYEQYF.